A single sample gave rise to the 3 T cell receptor beta chains below, sequenced in a study of regulatory T cells in long-lasting Graves disease. Combining iRepertoire HTBI primers with Arm-PCR of CDR3 regions, the authors built TCR beta libraries. A single record per CDR3 protein comes from TCRdb applying MiXCR to the multiplex PCR reads. The sample consists of approximately 540,000 distinct CDR3 sequences, around 11% of them appearing once. The time point here: newly diagnosed GD, antithyroid drugs for less than 3 months. Scientists built the TCR library using RNA that was extracted from PBMCs. These same data were also listed under a study on T cells in Graves' hyperthyroidism and ophthalmopathy.

The sequencing here drew on peripheral blood mononuclear cells (PBMCs), taken at new diagnosis, from a patient treated with antithyroid drugs. These receptors came from a woman aged 25 to 39 with Graves disease.

The chain joins TRBV11-3 to TRBJ1-1, with D perhaps TRBD1 (5 bases). This CDR3 has 16 residues. V dropped 1 base and J dropped 0 bases, with 12 bases sitting between them. Germline V lookup: CDR1 SGHNT, CDR2 YENEEA. The chain's CDR3 is CASSLGLVGLNTEAFF. The CDR3 DNA follows: TGTGCCAGCAGCTTAGGTCTGGTGGGGCTGAACACTGAAGCTTTCTTT.

The sample holds many counts of this clonotype. The rearrangement links TRBV11-2 to TRBJ2-3; TRBD1 might be the D (5 bases). The germline gives CDR1 SGHAT, CDR2 FQNNGV. The CDR3 totals 15 residues. Trimming took off 1 base at V and 5 bases at J, with 13 bases between the two ends. The CDR3: CASSLGQNRGDTQYF. In DNA, the CDR3 is TGTGCCAGCAGCTTAGGACAGAACCGAGGAGATACGCAGTATTTT.

This clonotype appeared many times. CDR3: CANPGGQYGYTF. CDR3 bases: TGTGCCAACCCGGGAGGACAGTATGGCTACACCTTC. The rearrangement uses TRBV27 and TRBJ1-2, with a weak D call TRBD1 (6 bases). The CDR3 runs 12 residues. CDR1 and CDR2 from the germline V gene are MNHEY and SMNVEV (reference sequence). V was cut by 10 bases and J by 5 bases, with 14 bases left in between.